The source of this T cell receptor beta chain is a study of neurological immune-mediated disorders. Study-wide results and limits: Expanded clones shared no CDR3 amino acid sequences across subjects, suggesting private repertoires in all groups. The study found the most TCR clonal expansion in HTLV-1-associated myelopathy and the least in multiple sclerosis, below healthy controls.

The cDNA was generated through 5'RACE incorporating 10-nucleotide random UMIs. TCRdb reanalysed the 5' RACE reads using MiXCR and keeps one entry per CDR3 protein. Found here are under 90,000 distinct CDR3 sequences, about 9% of them singletons; the top ten hold 1.5% to 2%. Unsorted libraries were prepared from 2 million PBMCs held at -80 C. This clonotype was detected many times. Its antigen is unidentified. V dropped 4 bases and J dropped 5 bases, with 14 bases sitting between them. The CDR3 sequence is 15 residues long. CDR1 is SEHNR and CDR2 is FQNEAQ in the germline V gene (reference sequence). The TCR comes from a man aged 45 to 65 in good health. The rearrangement uses TRBV7-9 and TRBJ2-2, with D tentatively TRBD1 or TRBD2 (5 bases each). Sequencing input: PBMCs. CDR3 DNA sequence: TGTGCCAGCAGCTGGGACCGGGTCGAGACCGGGGAGCTGTTTTTT. This encodes CASSWDRVETGELFF.